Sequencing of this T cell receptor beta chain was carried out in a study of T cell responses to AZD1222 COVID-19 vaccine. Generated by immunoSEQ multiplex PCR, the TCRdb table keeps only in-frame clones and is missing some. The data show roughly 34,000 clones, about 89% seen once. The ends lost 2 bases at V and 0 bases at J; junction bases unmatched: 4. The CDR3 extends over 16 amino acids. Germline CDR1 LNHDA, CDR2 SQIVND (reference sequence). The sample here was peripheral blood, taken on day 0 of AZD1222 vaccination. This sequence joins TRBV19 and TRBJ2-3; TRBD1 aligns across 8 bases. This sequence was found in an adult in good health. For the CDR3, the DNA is TGTGCCAGTAGTATACGACAGGGGCCTAGCACAGATACGCAGTATTTT. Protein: CASSIRQGPSTDTQYF.